This passage covers 32 T cell receptor beta chains from one sample sequenced in a study of T-cell reconstitution after alpha-beta-depleted transplantation in children. Unique molecular identifiers featured in how the TCRbeta library was prepared. From the PCR reads, TCRdb called clonotypes with MiXCR, one entry per CDR3 protein. The sample has 200,000 to 300,000 distinct CDR3 sequences, 12% seen once. The sample was PBMCs from the stem cell graft donor, taken from the stem cell graft. The receptors derive from a human donor who donated a stem cell graft to a child with acute lymphoblastic leukemia.

The table lists this clonotype with many counts. The chain joins TRBV28 to TRBJ1-5, with a possible D match to TRBD1 (5 bases). This CDR3 is built from 15 residues. Looked up from germline, CDR1 is MDHEN and CDR2 is SYDVKM. V was trimmed by 5 bases and J by 5 bases, leaving 16 bases between them. CDR3 protein: CASSRVSGEDQPQHF. As DNA, the CDR3 is TGTGCCAGCAGTAGGGTGTCGGGGGAGGATCAGCCCCAGCATTTT.

This clonotype has a count of ten or more. J is TRBJ1-6 and V is TRBV4-3; D remains unclear. The germline gives CDR1 LGHNA, CDR2 YSLEER. This CDR3 has 16 amino acids. Deletions cut 0 bases from V and 3 bases from J, with 9 bases between. The CDR3 DNA is TGCGCCAGCAGCCAAGATTTTAACAGCTATAATTCACCCCTCCACTTT. Residues: CASSQDFNSYNSPLHF.

This clonotype was counted many times. This chain uses TRBV10-3 with TRBJ2-7; D gene uncertain. The CDR3 runs 12 residues. Trimming shortened V by 4 bases and J by 6 bases, and 10 bases separated the two germline ends. The V gene's germline CDR1 is ENHRY and CDR2 SYGVKD. CDR3 in amino acids: CAISVADSEQYF. The DNA for the CDR3 is TGTGCCATCAGTGTTGCAGATTCCGAGCAGTACTTC.

This clonotype was counted many times. The chain carries TRBV6-2 or TRBV6-3 and TRBJ2-1, with D possibly matching TRBD1 (6 bases). Trimming pared 1 base from V and 15 bases from J, leaving 13 bases between. CDR1 is MNHEY and CDR2 is SVGEGT in the germline V gene. The CDR3 is 12 amino acids. The DNA of the CDR3 is TGTGCCAGCAGTTACTTTCAGGGGATCTCGTTCTTC. Protein product: CASSYFQGISFF.

In its sample, this clonotype was seen many times. CDR3 sequence reads: CASSLGARGSPYEQYF. In DNA form, the CDR3 reads TGTGCCAGCAGCTTAGGTGCTCGCGGGAGTCCGTACGAGCAGTACTTC. The chain employs TRBV7-2 and TRBJ2-7, with 7 bases that match TRBD2. V shed 1 base and J 4 bases; nucleotides not matched to a gene: 10. From germline, CDR1 is SGHTA and CDR2 FQGNSA. The length of the CDR3 is 16 residues. The full variable domain, completed using reference TRBV7-2 and TRBJ2-7, is GAGVSQSPSNKVTEKGKDVELRCDPISGHTALYWYRQSLGQGLEFLIYFQGNSAPDKSGLPSDRFSAERTGGSVSTLTIQRTQQEDSAVYLCASSLGARGSPYEQYFGPGTRLTVT.

There are a few counts of this clonotype. The gene calls are TRBV29-1 and TRBJ1-1; possible D gene TRBD1, 6 bases. The germline CDR1 and CDR2 sequences are SQVTM and ANQGSEA. The CDR3 runs 13 residues. V lost 5 bases, J lost 3 bases, and 13 bases lay in between. The CDR3 DNA reads TGCAGCGTTAGAGTACAGGGCCACACTGAAGCTTTCTTT. Translation: CSVRVQGHTEAFF.

Turning to this clonotype: This may arise from a read error, as a much more abundant clone is one base away. This chain's CDR3 is CSSSASMLGTVLGTQYF. CDR3 sequence (DNA): TGTTCCAGCAGCGCTTCGATGCTCGGGACCGTTCTTGGGACCCAGTACTTC. The rearrangement uses TRBV9 and TRBJ2-5; D is possibly TRBD1 or TRBD2 (5 bases each). This CDR3 is built from 17 residues. Germline CDR1 is SGDLS and CDR2 is YYNGEE.

This clonotype occurred many times. As DNA, the CDR3 is TGTGCCAGCAGCTTGACAGACTATAGCAATCAGCCCCAGCATTTT. It encodes CASSLTDYSNQPQHF. The genes are TRBV5-5 and TRBJ1-5; D is undetermined. V gave up 1 base and J gave up 0 bases, with 8 bases separating them. This CDR3 has 15 residues. Germline CDR1 and CDR2: SGHKS and YYEKEE (reference sequence).

This clonotype came up many times. The chain uses TRBV7-2 and TRBJ2-3; D is unclear. V lost 5 bases to trimming and J lost 5 bases, with 11 bases between them. The germline gives CDR1 SGHTA, CDR2 FQGNSA. The CDR3 has 13 amino acids. The CDR3 DNA reads TGTGCCAGCAGCCGGTGGGAATTAGATACGCAGTATTTT. Its protein is CASSRWELDTQYF.

CDR3 coding DNA: TGTGCCAGCAGCCTGGGGGGGGTTAGCCCCCGCTCCTACAATGAGCAGTTCTTC. It codes for CASSLGGVSPRSYNEQFF. The rearrangement joins TRBV12-3 or TRBV12-4 to TRBJ2-1, with TRBD2 matching 7 bases. J lost 0 bases, V lost 6 bases, and 14 bases had no gene match. The CDR3 runs to 18 residues.

This clonotype was seen repeatedly, ten times or more. The chain combines TRBV2 with TRBJ2-5, with D unresolved. This CDR3 contains 13 residues. CDR1 is SNHLY, CDR2 FYNNEI, per germline. The V gene lost 4 bases and the J gene lost 5 bases, with 11 bases spanning the gap. The CDR3 is CASSARVVETQYF. The DNA for the CDR3 is TGTGCCAGCAGTGCTAGGGTAGTGGAGACCCAGTACTTC.

This clonotype was counted at least ten times. V gene TRBV28 combines with J gene TRBJ2-7; tentative D call: TRBD2 (6 bases). CDR3 length equals 14 residues. V lost 4 bases to trimming and J lost 0 bases, with 10 bases between them. Per the germline V gene, CDR1 is MDHEN and CDR2 is SYDVKM. DNA of the CDR3: TGTGCCAGCAGTTCGGGACTGCACTCCTACGAGCAGTACTTC. Translation gives CASSSGLHSYEQYF.

This clonotype appeared many times. The V call is TRBV5-1, the J call TRBJ2-4; D is perhaps TRBD1 or TRBD2 (5 bases each). The CDR3 totals 14 residues. V was cut by 7 bases and J by 7 bases, with 18 bases left in between. Per germline, CDR1 SGHRS and CDR2 YFSETQ. In DNA form, the CDR3 reads TGCGCCAGCGGCCCGGGGCTTCCGGAGAACATTCAGTACTTC. This gives the protein CASGPGLPENIQYF.

This clonotype was seen repeatedly, ten times or more. V usage is TRBV12-3 or TRBV12-4 and J usage is TRBJ2-1, with 8 bases identical to TRBD1. V lost 3 bases, J lost 7 bases, and 5 bases stayed unmatched. This CDR3 has 14 residues. The CDR3 loop is CASSLTGEMNEQFF. The CDR3 coding sequence is TGTGCCAGCAGTTTGACAGGGGAGATGAATGAGCAGTTCTTC.

The chain combines TRBV18 with TRBJ1-2; D is ambiguous. The ends were cut back, 0 bases at V and 3 bases at J, with 8 bases in the middle. The CDR3 totals 14 residues. The germline gives CDR1 KGHSH, CDR2 LQKENI. The CDR3 is CASSPPGLDYGYTF. CDR3 coding DNA: TGTGCCAGCTCACCACCAGGCCTCGACTATGGCTACACCTTC.

This clonotype was counted only a few times. The V gene is TRBV4-3, the J gene TRBJ2-7; D remains ambiguous. V was shortened by 2 bases and J by 2 bases, with 10 bases between the two germline ends. CDR1 and CDR2 from the germline V gene are LGHNA and YSLEER. The CDR3 loop spans 14 amino acids. CDR3 region: CASSQRVSTYEQYF. CDR3 nucleotide sequence: TGCGCCAGCAGCCAAAGAGTCTCGACCTACGAGCAGTACTTC.

Many counts were recorded for this clonotype. The rearrangement links TRBV6-1 to TRBJ1-5, with D tentatively TRBD1 (6 bases). The CDR3 length is 15 residues. Germline V gene data show CDR1 as MNHNS and CDR2 as SASEGT. V was trimmed by 5 bases and J by 2 bases, leaving 13 bases between them. The CDR3 DNA reads as TGTGCCAGCAGTAGGGAGGGGGGTGGCAATCAGCCCCAGCATTTT. Its translation is CASSREGGGNQPQHF.

This clonotype has a count of ten or more. The chain joins TRBV5-1 to TRBJ1-1; TRBD1 matches 7 bases. J lost 1 base, V lost 4 bases, and 4 bases had no gene match. The CDR3 runs 14 residues. Germline V gives CDR1 SGHRS, CDR2 YFSETQ. The CDR3 protein is CASSRTGQNTEAFF. The CDR3 DNA follows: TGCGCCAGCAGCAGGACAGGTCAGAACACTGAAGCTTTCTTT.

Many counts were recorded for this clonotype. This chain connects TRBV5-1 to TRBJ2-3; possibly TRBD1 for D (6 bases). V was cut by 0 bases and J by 0 bases, with 8 bases left in between. Germline V CDR1 and CDR2: SGHRS, YFSETQ. This CDR3 is built from 15 residues. Here the CDR3 reads CASSLVQGSTDTQYF. The DNA of the CDR3 is TGCGCCAGCAGCTTGGTACAGGGCAGCACAGATACGCAGTATTTT.

This clonotype occurred many times. The CDR3 loop reads CASGERRSPLHF. CDR3 nucleotide sequence: TGCGCCAGCGGCGAGAGGAGGTCACCCCTCCACTTT. J is TRBJ1-6 and V is TRBV4-3; no reliable D call. The V end was cut by 8 bases, the J end by 10 bases, with 12 bases between. Germline CDR1 LGHNA, CDR2 YSLEER. The CDR3 totals 12 residues.

This clonotype was seen only once. The chain has TRBV5-1 and TRBJ1-4; D is uncertain. V was cut by 1 base and J by 8 bases, with 12 bases left in between. The CDR3 sequence is 14 residues long. The V gene's germline CDR1 is SGHRS and CDR2 YFSETQ. In nucleotides, the CDR3 is TGCGCCAGCAGCTTGAGGATGGGAAACGAAAAACTGTTTTTT. This encodes CASSLRMGNEKLFF.

There are many counts of this clonotype. The chain carries TRBV20-1 and TRBJ2-6, with D perhaps assigned TRBD1 or TRBD2 (5 bases each). Germline V gene lookup returns CDR1 DFQATT and CDR2 SNEGSKA (reference sequence). The CDR3 length is 14 residues. V lost 6 bases and J 4 bases, leaving 13 bases between the germline ends. CDR3 in DNA: TGCAGTGCAGGCCAGGGAGCCGGGGCCAACGTCCTGACTTTC. Amino acids: CSAGQGAGANVLTF.

This clonotype came up many times. The CDR3, as DNA: TGTGCCAGCAGCTTCCCTTTATACGGGGTCGCGCACTCTGGGGCCAACGTCCTGACTTTC. It codes for CASSFPLYGVAHSGANVLTF. J is TRBJ2-6 and V is TRBV7-3; possible D gene TRBD2, 5 bases. V shed 3 bases and J shed 0 bases, with 21 bases lying between them. CDR3 size: 20 residues. In germline, CDR1 is SGHTA, CDR2 FQGTGA.

J is TRBJ2-3 and V is TRBV7-2, with 11 positions matching TRBD2. Germline CDR1 is SGHTA and CDR2 is FQGNSA. V lost 0 bases and J lost 0; bases outside the gene matches: 8. The CDR3 has 19 amino acids. CDR3 loop: CASSLARVAGGLSTDTQYF. Here the CDR3 DNA reads TGTGCCAGCAGCTTAGCGCGGGTAGCGGGAGGGCTGAGCACAGATACGCAGTATTTT.

The table lists this clonotype with many counts. The chain is built from TRBV20-1 and TRBJ2-7; the D gene could be TRBD1 or TRBD2 (5 bases each). The germline CDR1 and CDR2 sequences are DFQATT and SNEGSKA (reference sequence). The CDR3 extends over 14 amino acids. V was pared by 0 bases and J by 3 bases, with 12 bases between. The CDR3 bases are TGCAGTGCTAGAGAGACCGGGACCCACTACGAGCAGTACTTC. It is translated as CSARETGTHYEQYF.

This clonotype was recorded many times. DNA for the CDR3: TGTGCCAGCAGCCAACCGGGACAACCGGCTTTCTTT. The encoded protein is CASSQPGQPAFF. The chain employs TRBV4-2 and TRBJ1-1; maybe TRBD1 (6 bases). Trimming took off 2 bases at V and 11 bases at J, with 12 bases between the two ends. In germline, CDR1 is LGHNA, CDR2 YNFKEQ. CDR3 length: 12 residues.

CDR3 sequence: CSAARGIYGYTF. The CDR3 nucleotides read TGCAGTGCTGCCCGGGGTATCTATGGCTACACCTTC. The V and J genes are TRBV20-1 and TRBJ1-2; D gene uncertain. V was trimmed by 5 bases and J by 4 bases, leaving 11 bases between them. This CDR3 spans 12 amino acids. Germline V gives CDR1 DFQATT, CDR2 SNEGSKA (reference sequence).

This clonotype was seen repeatedly, ten times or more. The V gene is TRBV25-1, the J gene TRBJ1-2, with D tentatively TRBD1 (6 bases). Germline CDR1 MGHDK, CDR2 SYGVNS. The CDR3 is 15 residues long. The V gene lost 4 bases and the J gene lost 3 bases, with 15 bases spanning the gap. DNA of the CDR3: TGTGCCAGCAGTGGAATCCGGGACACCTACTATGGCTACACCTTC. Its protein product is CASSGIRDTYYGYTF.

This clonotype was counted ten times or more. V usage is TRBV5-1 and J usage is TRBJ1-1, with TRBD1 matching 8 bases. The CDR3 is made up of 14 amino acids. V lost 5 bases and J lost 3; bases outside the gene matches: 6. The germline gives CDR1 SGHRS, CDR2 YFSETQ. The CDR3: CASSSDRGDTEAFF. CDR3 nucleotide sequence: TGCGCCAGCAGTTCCGACAGGGGAGACACTGAAGCTTTCTTT.

The chain couples TRBV15 to TRBJ1-5, with unresolved D. The CDR3 loop spans 17 amino acids. CDR1 and CDR2 (germline): LNHNV, YYDKDF (reference sequence). The V and J ends lost 0 bases and 2 bases respectively, with 14 bases between them. CDR3 DNA: TGTGCCACCAGCAGAGATGTAGGGAGTAGGGGCAATCAGCCCCAGCATTTT. Protein sequence: CATSRDVGSRGNQPQHF.

This clonotype was observed many times. At one of its ends the junction is not consistent with the germline gene, which may arise from a read error. V and J are TRBV7-2 and TRBJ2-2; possibly TRBD1 for D (6 bases). This CDR3 region has 16 residues. CDR1 and CDR2 from the germline V gene are SGHTA and FQGNSA. The CDR3 coding sequence is TGCGCCAGCAGCTCCCGGGCAGGGGCGATCACCGGGGAGCTGTTTTTT. Its protein product is CASSSRAGAITGELFF.

At least ten counts were recorded for this clonotype. The chain is built from TRBV14 and TRBJ1-2; D might be TRBD1 (5 bases). The V gene lost 0 bases and the J gene lost 4 bases, with 12 bases spanning the gap. The CDR3 has 15 amino acids. The germline V gene has CDR1 SGHDN and CDR2 FVKESK. CDR3 amino acids: CASSQDRRGIYGYTF. In nucleotides, the CDR3 is TGTGCCAGCAGCCAAGACCGGCGGGGGATCTATGGCTACACCTTC.